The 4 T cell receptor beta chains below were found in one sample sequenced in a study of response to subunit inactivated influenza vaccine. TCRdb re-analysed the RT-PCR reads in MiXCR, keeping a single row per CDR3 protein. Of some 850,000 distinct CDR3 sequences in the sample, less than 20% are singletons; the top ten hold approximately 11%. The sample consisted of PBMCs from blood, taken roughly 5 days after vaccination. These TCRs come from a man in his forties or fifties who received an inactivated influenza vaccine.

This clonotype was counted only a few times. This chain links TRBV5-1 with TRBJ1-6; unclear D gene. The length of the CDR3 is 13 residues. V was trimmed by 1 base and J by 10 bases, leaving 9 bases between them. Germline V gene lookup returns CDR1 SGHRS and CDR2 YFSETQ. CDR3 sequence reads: CASSLNANSPLHF. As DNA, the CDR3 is TGCGCCAGCAGCTTGAATGCCAACTCACCCCTCCACTTT. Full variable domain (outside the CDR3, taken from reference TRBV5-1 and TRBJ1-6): KAGVTQTPRYLIKTRGQQVTLSCSPISGHRSVSWYQQTPGQGLQFLFEYFSETQRNKGNFPGRFSGRQFSNSRSEMNVSTLELGDSALYLCASSLNANSPLHFGNGTRLTVT.

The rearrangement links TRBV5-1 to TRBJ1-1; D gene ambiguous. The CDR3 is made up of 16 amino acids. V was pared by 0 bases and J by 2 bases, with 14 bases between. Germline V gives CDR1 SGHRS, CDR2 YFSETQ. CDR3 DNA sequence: TGCGCCAGCAGCTTGGTTGAGGGCAGACTTAACACTGAAGCTTTCTTT. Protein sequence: CASSLVEGRLNTEAFF.

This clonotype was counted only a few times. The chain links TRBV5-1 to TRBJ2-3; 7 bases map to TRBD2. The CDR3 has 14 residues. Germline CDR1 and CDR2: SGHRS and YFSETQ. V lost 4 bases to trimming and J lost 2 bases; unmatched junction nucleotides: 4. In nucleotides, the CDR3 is TGCGCCAGCAGCCATGGACTAGTCACAGATACGCAGTATTTT. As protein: CASSHGLVTDTQYF.

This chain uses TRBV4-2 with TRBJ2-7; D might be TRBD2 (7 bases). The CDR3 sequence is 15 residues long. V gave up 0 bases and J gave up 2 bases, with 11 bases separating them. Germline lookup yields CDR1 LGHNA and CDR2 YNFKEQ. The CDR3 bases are TGTGCCAGCAGCCAAGATGAGGGGGGGACCTACGAGCAGTACTTC. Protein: CASSQDEGGTYEQYF.